This T cell receptor (beta chain) was observed in a study of T cells in localized non-small cell lung cancer. Produced via immunoSEQ multiplex PCR; TCRdb's table is partial and in-frame only. The sample contains roughly 21,000 clones, approximately 84% of which appear only once. Study-level results: Adjacent uninvolved lung had the highest clonality, suggesting focused antigen responses. Paired adjacent lung recovered a median around 62 of the top 100 tumor clones.

Concerning this clone itself: Its matching antigen is unknown.

This TCR came from a man aged 35-69 years with stage I lung adenocarcinoma. The sequencing here drew on peripheral blood, taken before any cancer treatment.

The CDR3 loop reads CASSQAGTANYGYTF. CDR3 coding DNA: TGTGCCAGCAGCCAGGCCGGGACAGCTAACTATGGCTACACCTTC. This chain joins TRBV4-2 and TRBJ1-2; 7 nucleotides align to TRBD1. V lost 3 bases, J lost 0 bases, and 4 bases stayed unmatched. The CDR3 is 15 residues long. Germline CDR1 and CDR2: LGHNA and YNFKEQ.